One and the same sample provided the 9 T cell receptor beta chains below, sequenced in a study of T cells in Graves' hyperthyroidism and ophthalmopathy (dated by TCRdb to the late 2010s). The library was built by means of multiplex PCR. The instrument given in TCRdb is Illumina HiSeq 2000. The TCR beta CDR3 regions were amplified from the RNA transcripts. A first-round RT-PCR of the TCR CDR3 used the HTBI primer set with the Qiagen OneStep RT-PCR kit. TCRdb's own reprocessing of the public reads used fastp at Q25 and MiXCR and kept productive beta chains. Rows matching on CDR3 protein sequence are summarized as one entry with the most common DNA and genes. The sample table holds around 690,000 distinct CDR3 sequences, of which roughly 17% were seen once. Around 16% of the sample belongs to the ten largest clones. Source material: blood. Every receptor here comes from a man aged 45-65 years with Graves' hyperthyroidism.

The CDR3 protein is CASSFNTGWSTDTQYF. CDR3 DNA sequence: TGTGCCAGCAGTTTTAATACGGGGTGGAGCACAGATACGCAGTATTTT. V usage is TRBV28 and J usage is TRBJ2-3, with a tentative D call TRBD2 (5 bases). Trimming pared 3 bases from V and 0 bases from J, leaving 13 bases between. The germline V gene encodes CDR1 MDHEN and CDR2 SYDVKM. The CDR3 runs 16 residues.

This clonotype has at least ten counts. The J gene is TRBJ2-1, the V gene TRBV2; tentatively, D is TRBD2 (5 bases). CDR1 is SNHLY and CDR2 is FYNNEI in the germline V gene. This CDR3 is built from 13 residues. V was trimmed by 6 bases and J by 8 bases, leaving 14 bases between them. CDR3 bases: TGTGCCAGCAGCCCCGTTACTAGTCATGAGCAGTTCTTC. Translated, it gives CASSPVTSHEQFF. The whole variable domain, remainder taken from reference TRBV2 and TRBJ2-1, is EPEVTQTPSHQVTQMGQEVILRCVPISNHLYFYWYRQILGQKVEFLVSFYNNEISEKSEIFDDQFSVERPDGSNFTLKIRSTKLEDSAMYFCASSPVTSHEQFFGPGTRLTVL.

The chain joins TRBV6-1 to TRBJ2-5, with D hard to call. The germline V and J ends were trimmed by 2 bases and 5 bases, with 15 bases remaining between them. Germline V CDR1 and CDR2: MNHNS, SASEGT. This CDR3 is built from 15 residues. The CDR3 here is CASSESTGYLETQYF. The CDR3 DNA follows: TGTGCCAGCAGTGAATCCACGGGCTACTTGGAGACCCAGTACTTC.

This clonotype was picked up many times. The J gene is TRBJ2-7, the V gene TRBV6-1, with a possible D match to TRBD2 (5 bases). The CDR3 length is 16 residues. CDR1 and CDR2 (germline): MNHNS, SASEGT. The V and J ends lost 4 bases and 0 bases respectively, with 16 bases between them. CDR3: CASSGLPGPSSYEQYF. The CDR3 DNA sequence: TGTGCCAGCAGTGGACTACCGGGCCCGAGCTCCTACGAGCAGTACTTC.

The chain links TRBV12-3 or TRBV12-4 to TRBJ2-3, with a tentative D call TRBD1 (5 bases). V lost 8 bases and J 14 bases, leaving 14 bases between the germline ends. The CDR3 loop spans 10 amino acids. The CDR3 loop is CASLGERTYF. DNA for the CDR3: TGTGCCAGCCTAGGGGAAAGGACGTATTTT.

The gene calls are TRBV29-1 and TRBJ2-6; D is possibly TRBD1 (5 bases). V lost 6 bases to trimming and J lost 3 bases, with 9 bases between them. Germline values: CDR1 SQVTM, CDR2 ANQGSEA. CDR3 length equals 13 residues. CDR3 nucleotide sequence: TGCAGCGTCAGGGTCCGTGGGGCCAACGTCCTGACTTTC. It translates to CSVRVRGANVLTF.

This clonotype has a count of ten or more. This chain joins TRBV2 and TRBJ1-1, with TRBD1 as a possible D gene (6 bases). This CDR3 comprises 14 residues. Germline CDR1 SNHLY, CDR2 FYNNEI. V gave up 8 bases and J gave up 1 base, with 14 bases separating them. This CDR3 reads CASQRGGPNTEAFF. CDR3 nucleotides: TGTGCCAGCCAAAGGGGGGGGCCGAACACTGAAGCTTTCTTT.

This clonotype has a count of ten or more. The chain has TRBV27 and TRBJ2-1, with D possibly called TRBD1 or TRBD2 (5 bases each). CDR1 and CDR2 from the germline V gene are MNHEY and SMNVEV (reference sequence). The ends were cut back, 5 bases at V and 0 bases at J, with 14 bases in the middle. This CDR3 is 16 amino acids long. The CDR3 sequence is CASSTLGAYSYNEQFF. The CDR3 coding sequence is TGTGCCAGCAGTACCCTCGGGGCTTACTCCTACAATGAGCAGTTCTTC.

This clonotype occurred many times. Compared with germline, one end of the junction differs, possibly owing to a read error. The V call is TRBV20-1, the J call TRBJ2-3; the D gene could be TRBD1 or TRBD2 (5 bases each). The CDR3 spans 15 residues. Germline CDR1 is DFQATT and CDR2 is SNEGSKA (reference sequence). CDR3 amino acids: CSAGTAIGITDAQYF. CDR3 in DNA: TGCAGTGCTGGGACCGCGATAGGTATCACAGATGCGCAGTATTTT.